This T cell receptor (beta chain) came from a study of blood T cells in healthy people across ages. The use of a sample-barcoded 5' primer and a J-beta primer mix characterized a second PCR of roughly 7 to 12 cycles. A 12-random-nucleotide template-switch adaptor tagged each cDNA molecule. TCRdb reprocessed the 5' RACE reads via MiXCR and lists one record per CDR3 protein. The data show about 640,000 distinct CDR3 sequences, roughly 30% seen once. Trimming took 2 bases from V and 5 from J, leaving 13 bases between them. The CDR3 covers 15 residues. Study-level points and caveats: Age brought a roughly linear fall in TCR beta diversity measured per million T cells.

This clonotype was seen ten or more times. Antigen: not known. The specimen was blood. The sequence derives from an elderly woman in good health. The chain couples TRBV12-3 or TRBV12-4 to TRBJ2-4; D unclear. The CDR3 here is CASSLWQFGENIQYF. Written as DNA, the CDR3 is TGTGCCAGCAGTTTATGGCAGTTTGGCGAAAACATTCAGTACTTC.